The 28 T cell receptor beta chains listed next were all sequenced from one sample in a study of cytomegalovirus exposure and HLA in healthy donors. Here immunoSEQ multiplex PCR was the method, and the copy in TCRdb shows in-frame clones only, minus some. Among some 90,000 clones listed, about 83% were seen once. The sequenced sample consisted of PBMCs. The receptors were gathered from a woman between 25 and 40 years old in good health and CMV-seronegative.

The chain joins TRBV7-2 to TRBJ1-2; 9 bases map to TRBD1. Looked up from germline, CDR1 is SGHTA and CDR2 is FQGNSA. The CDR3 extends over 13 amino acids. V shed 5 bases and J 5 bases; nucleotides not matched to a gene: 3. The CDR3 spells CASSPGQGYGYTF. CDR3 nucleotides: TGTGCCAGCAGCCCGGGACAGGGATATGGCTACACCTTC.

This clone was seen once. J is TRBJ1-4 and V is TRBV6-1; D not resolved. Germline V gene data show CDR1 as MNHNS and CDR2 as SASEGT. The CDR3 totals 13 residues. V was clipped by 5 bases and J by 8 bases, with 12 bases between them. The CDR3 region is CASSFDGEEKLFF. In nucleotides, the CDR3 is TGTGCCAGCAGTTTCGATGGGGAGGAAAAACTGTTTTTT.

The chain recombines TRBV2 with TRBJ1-4, with D maybe TRBD1 (6 bases). The CDR3 runs 15 residues. Deletions cut 4 bases from V and 1 base from J, with 10 bases between. Germline assignment: CDR1 SNHLY and CDR2 FYNNEI. The chain's CDR3 is CASSGTEGTNEKLFF. CDR3 bases: TGTGCCAGCAGTGGGACAGAGGGAACTAATGAAAAACTGTTTTTT.

This clone was seen just once. The chain couples TRBV7-9 to TRBJ2-6; TRBD1 agrees at 8 bases. After removal of 4 bases from V and 2 bases from J, the junction contained 1 base not matched to a gene. This CDR3 is built from 15 residues. Germline V gene sequence: CDR1 SEHNR, CDR2 FQNEAQ (reference sequence). The CDR3 region has the DNA TGTGCCAGCAGCTCACAGGGGGCTGGGGCCAACGTCCTGACTTTC. Translation: CASSSQGAGANVLTF.

Concerning this clone itself: The junction does not match germline at one end; this may be a read error. The V call is TRBV4-3, the J call TRBJ2-1; the D is unclear. The CDR3 length is 12 residues. CDR1 and CDR2 from the germline V gene are LGHNA and YSLEER. CDR3 nucleotides: TGCGCCAGCAGCCAAGATCGAAGCTTATTGATCTTC. It yields the protein CASSQDRSLLIF.

This chain links TRBV5-1 with TRBJ2-5; 11 bases match TRBD1. The length of the CDR3 is 16 residues. Germline V CDR1 and CDR2: SGHRS, YFSETQ. V was clipped by 0 bases and J by 4 bases; unmatched bases: 5. Here the CDR3 DNA reads TGCGCCAGCAGCTTGGTCGGGACAGGGGGTTCAGAGACCCAGTACTTC. Protein: CASSLVGTGGSETQYF.

CDR3 loop: CAVHRGTNEKLFF. The CDR3 DNA sequence: TGTGCTGTGCACAGGGGAACTAATGAAAAACTGTTTTTT. This sequence joins TRBV15 and TRBJ1-4; 7 bases agree with TRBD1. This CDR3 is 13 amino acids long. The germline V gene has CDR1 LNHNV and CDR2 YYDKDF (reference sequence).

The chain joins TRBV6-1 to TRBJ1-4; D uncertain. Germline V gene sequence: CDR1 MNHNS, CDR2 SASEGT. The CDR3 has 14 residues. Trimming stripped 7 bases from V and 1 base from J, with 10 bases between. Here the CDR3 reads CASKRRGTNEKLFF. CDR3 coding DNA: TGTGCCAGCAAAAGGCGCGGAACTAATGAAAAACTGTTTTTT.

The chain has TRBV7-3 and TRBJ2-7; perhaps TRBD2 as D (5 bases). The length of the CDR3 is 15 residues. The germline V gene encodes CDR1 SGHTA and CDR2 FQGTGA. Trimming removed 3 bases from V and 0 bases from J, with 12 bases in between. The CDR3 region has the DNA TGTGCCAGCAGCTTCGGGGAATTCCCCTCCTACGAGCAGTACTTC. Translating gives CASSFGEFPSYEQYF.

CDR3 sequence reads: CASSLTLSIQETQYF. For the CDR3, the DNA is TGTGCCAGCAGCTTAACTCTTTCTATCCAAGAGACCCAGTACTTC. The rearrangement links TRBV7-2 to TRBJ2-5; unclear D gene. The CDR3 length is 15 residues. The V gene's germline CDR1 is SGHTA and CDR2 FQGNSA. V lost 2 bases and J lost 1, with 11 bases in between.

The chain links TRBV6-9 to TRBJ1-1; D remains ambiguous. The CDR3 totals 12 residues. V lost 4 bases and J 0 bases, leaving 3 bases between the germline ends. Germline-derived CDR1 and CDR2 are MNHGY and SVAAGI. CDR3 amino acids: CASSSVNTEAFF. CDR3 nucleotides: TGTGCCAGCAGTTCAGTGAACACTGAAGCTTTCTTT.

The chain employs TRBV7-9 and TRBJ2-5, with TRBD2 identical over 9 bases. Trimming removed 1 base from V and 2 bases from J; junction bases left unmatched: 2. CDR1 is SEHNR, CDR2 FQNEAQ, per germline (reference sequence). This CDR3 contains 15 residues. The CDR3 bases are TGTGCCAGCAGCTTAGGGCTAGCGGGACAAGAGACCCAGTACTTC. This sequence encodes CASSLGLAGQETQYF. The variable domain in full, with the rest retrieved from reference TRBV7-9 and TRBJ2-5, is DTGVSQNPRHKITKRGQNVTFRCDPISEHNRLYWYRQTLGQGPEFLTYFQNEAQLEKSRLLSDRFSAERPKGSFSTLEIQRTEQGDSAMYLCASSLGLAGQETQYFGPGTRLLVL.

The rearrangement uses TRBV5-4 and TRBJ1-1, with 7 bases that match TRBD1. Germline trimming cut 4 bases from V and 3 bases from J; bases unmatched to any gene: 6. Germline V gives CDR1 SGHNT, CDR2 YYREEE (reference sequence). This CDR3 region has 14 residues. The CDR3 DNA follows: TGTGCCAGCAGCCCGGGACAGCCCGACACTGAAGCTTTCTTT. Amino acids: CASSPGQPDTEAFF.

The V gene is TRBV9, the J gene TRBJ2-6; the match to TRBD1 covers 10 bases. The CDR3 extends over 17 amino acids. The V segment lost 4 bases and the J segment 0 bases; nucleotides outside the gene matches: 4. Germline V CDR1 and CDR2: SGDLS, YYNGEE. The CDR3 nucleotides are TGTGCCAGCAGCCCCCGGACAGGGGGCTCTGGGGCCAACGTCCTGACTTTC. This sequence encodes CASSPRTGGSGANVLTF.

This chain connects TRBV10-2 to TRBJ2-1; 7 nucleotides align to TRBD2. Germline CDR1 is WSHSY and CDR2 is SAAADI. V trimming: 5 bases; J trimming: 7 bases; junction bases outside the gene matches: 11. This CDR3 comprises 15 residues. CDR3 sequence (DNA): TGCGCCAGCAGTCTGACTAGCCCGATGTTGAATGAGCAGTTCTTC. This translates into CASSLTSPMLNEQFF.

The rearrangement joins TRBV16 to TRBJ1-5; no firm D call. The germline V gene has CDR1 KGHSY and CDR2 FQNENV. The CDR3 has 13 amino acids. V lost 5 bases to trimming and J lost 4 bases, with 9 bases between them. This CDR3 reads CASSAAGNQPQHF. DNA for the CDR3: TGTGCCAGCAGCGCGGCCGGTAATCAGCCCCAGCATTTT.

This clone occurred once. The genes are TRBV4-2 and TRBJ2-3, with D perhaps matching TRBD2 (6 bases). In germline, CDR1 is LGHNA, CDR2 YNFKEQ. Trimming removed 5 bases from V and 6 bases from J, with 18 bases in between. This CDR3 region has 15 residues. For the CDR3, the DNA is TGTGCCAGCAGCTCAAGGCGGGACGAGCTGGATACGCAGTATTTT. Translation: CASSSRRDELDTQYF.

The chain has TRBV28 and TRBJ1-2; 8 nucleotides match TRBD1. This CDR3 comprises 14 residues. Germline CDR1 reads MDHEN; CDR2 reads SYDVKM. Trimming removed 7 bases from V and 4 bases from J; junction bases left unmatched: 8. The DNA of the CDR3 is TGTGCCAGCACGTACACAGGGGGTAGCTATGGCTACACCTTC. As protein: CASTYTGGSYGYTF.

This clone was observed a single time. The CDR3 region is CASSFLAGGGNEQFF. The CDR3 DNA reads TGTGCCAGCAGTTTCCTAGCGGGAGGGGGCAATGAGCAGTTCTTC. The rearrangement uses TRBV27 and TRBJ2-1, with 12 bases lining up with TRBD2. With V trimmed by 3 bases and J by 6 bases, 3 bases remained unmatched. The CDR3 runs 15 residues. In germline, CDR1 is MNHEY, CDR2 SMNVEV (reference sequence).

This sequence joins TRBV5-5 and TRBJ1-1; maybe TRBD1 (6 bases). Between the trimmed V and J ends, which lost 4 bases and 4 bases, there was a span of 11 bases. The CDR3 consists of 13 residues. Germline lookup yields CDR1 SGHKS and CDR2 YYEKEE (reference sequence). As DNA, the CDR3 is TGTGCCAGCAGCGTAACAGGGCCCACTGAAGCTTTCTTT. Translated, it gives CASSVTGPTEAFF. Together with reference TRBV5-5 and TRBJ1-1, the CDR3 gives the full variable domain: DAGVTQSPTHLIKTRGQQVTLRCSPISGHKSVSWYQQVLGQGPQFIFQYYEKEERGRGNFPDRFSARQFPNYSSELNVNALLLGDSALYLCASSVTGPTEAFFGQGTRLTVV.

This chain connects TRBV19 to TRBJ1-4; D not resolved. The CDR3 consists of 15 residues. V was pared by 6 bases and J by 4 bases, with 15 bases between. The germline V gene encodes CDR1 LNHDA and CDR2 SQIVND (reference sequence). In DNA, the CDR3 is TGTGCCAGTAGGGGCAATTCAATCGTTAATGAAAAACTGTTTTTT. Residues: CASRGNSIVNEKLFF.

This clone was counted a few times. The gene calls are TRBV9 and TRBJ1-5; 7 positions match TRBD1. Germline V gives CDR1 SGDLS, CDR2 YYNGEE. This CDR3 contains 13 residues. J gave up 15 bases and V 3 bases, and 12 bases lay outside the gene matches. The CDR3 DNA is TGTGCCAGCAGCGCGAAGGAAACAGGGGCGGTGCATTTT. This gives the protein CASSAKETGAVHF. Full variable domain (outside the CDR3, taken from reference TRBV9 and TRBJ1-5): DSGVTQTPKHLITATGQRVTLRCSPRSGDLSVYWYQQSLDQGLQFLIQYYNGEERAKGNILERFSAQQFPDLHSELNLSSLELGDSALYFCASSAKETGAVHFGDGTRLSIL.

The chain uses TRBV6-1 and TRBJ2-5; TRBD2 aligns across 8 bases. The CDR3 has 14 amino acids. CDR1 MNHNS and CDR2 SASEGT come from the germline V gene. The chain's CDR3 is CSCTGNPGGETQYF. In DNA form, the CDR3 reads TGTTCCTGTACGGGGAACCCGGGAGGGGAGACCCAGTACTTC.

The chain links TRBV7-9 to TRBJ2-3; 8 nucleotides align to TRBD2. Germline V lookup: CDR1 SEHNR, CDR2 FQNEAQ (reference sequence). CDR3 length equals 17 residues. Trimming cost V 7 bases and J 4 bases; bases outside gene matches: 16. The CDR3 DNA reads TGTGCCAGCAACTACATCCGGGGACTAGATCTCTCAGATACGCAGTATTTT. Residues: CASNYIRGLDLSDTQYF.

V and J are TRBV5-4 and TRBJ1-2; D possibly corresponds to TRBD1 (5 bases). CDR3 length: 16 residues. Trimming shortened V by 1 base and J by 2 bases, and 15 bases separated the two germline ends. Per germline, CDR1 SGHNT and CDR2 YYREEE (reference sequence). The CDR3 sequence is CASSLPGRIQNYGYTF. CDR3 coding DNA: TGTGCCAGCAGCTTGCCAGGGCGGATCCAGAACTATGGCTACACCTTC.

The J gene is TRBJ2-3, the V gene TRBV5-8; D perhaps matches TRBD2 (5 bases). The germline CDR1 and CDR2 sequences are SGHTS and YDEGEE. The CDR3 covers 16 residues. V was clipped by 0 bases and J by 2 bases, with 13 bases between them. CDR3 loop: CASSLAVAHNTDTQYF. The CDR3 coding sequence is TGTGCCAGCAGCTTGGCGGTAGCGCACAACACAGATACGCAGTATTTT.

The CDR3 here is CASSSGTGSSYNEQFF. The CDR3 DNA reads as TGTGCCAGCAGCTCCGGGACAGGGAGCTCCTACAATGAGCAGTTCTTC. The chain has TRBV5-6 and TRBJ2-1; 9 nucleotides line up with TRBD1. Germline assignment: CDR1 SGHDT and CDR2 YYEEEE. The CDR3 length is 16 residues. The trim removed 3 bases at V and 0 bases at J, leaving 4 bases unmatched.

Note on this clone: Since no conserved phenylalanine or tryptophan closes the CDR3, a read error is the likely cause. The DNA is omitted, as the CDR3 cannot be located on it reliably, and the CDR3 follows TCRdb's listing. The V call is TRBV6-9, the J call TRBJ1-5. The CDR3 has 10 residues if both end residues are counted. Germline lookup yields CDR1 MNHGY and CDR2 SVAAGI. The CDR3 spells CASSYSRGFI.